This T cell receptor (beta chain) was profiled in a study of T cells after yellow fever vaccination. Broader study findings: Booster samples showed a return of most primary-vaccination clones (roughly 95% CD4, approximately 85% CD8). There was a possibility that FACS-sorted repertoires contained abundant clonotypes contaminating from the bulk population.

Generation of TCR cDNA used 5'RACE template switching (which added a universal primer site and UMIs). Via MiXCR, TCRdb re-called the 5' RACE reads, giving one row per CDR3 protein. The sample lists 100,000 to 150,000 distinct CDR3 sequences, under 9% occurring once. Note on this clonotype: The antigen is unknown.

V was clipped by 0 bases and J by 6 bases, with 11 bases between them. Per the germline V gene, CDR1 is MNHEY and CDR2 is SVGAGI. The CDR3 is 14 amino acids. The input for sequencing was CD8+ T cells sorted from PBMCs, taken on the day of the yellow fever booster vaccination. The chain uses TRBV6-5 and TRBJ1-1; D possibly corresponds to TRBD1 (5 bases). This sequence was found in a man aged 18 to 29 who received the YFV17D yellow fever vaccine. The CDR3 DNA reads TGTGCCAGCAGTTACTCCGCGGGGACGGCTGAAGCTTTCTTT. Encoded protein: CASSYSAGTAEAFF.